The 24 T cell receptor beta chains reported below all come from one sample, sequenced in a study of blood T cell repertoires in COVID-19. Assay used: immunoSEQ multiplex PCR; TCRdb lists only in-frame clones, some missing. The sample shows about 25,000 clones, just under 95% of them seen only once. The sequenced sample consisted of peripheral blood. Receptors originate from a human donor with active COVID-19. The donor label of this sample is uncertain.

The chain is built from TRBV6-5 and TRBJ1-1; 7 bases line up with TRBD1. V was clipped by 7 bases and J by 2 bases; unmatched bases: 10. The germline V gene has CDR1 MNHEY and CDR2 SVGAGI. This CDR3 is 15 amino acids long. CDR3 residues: CASTRRGTANTEAFF. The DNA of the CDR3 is TGTGCCAGCACCCGAAGGGGGACAGCTAACACTGAAGCTTTCTTT.

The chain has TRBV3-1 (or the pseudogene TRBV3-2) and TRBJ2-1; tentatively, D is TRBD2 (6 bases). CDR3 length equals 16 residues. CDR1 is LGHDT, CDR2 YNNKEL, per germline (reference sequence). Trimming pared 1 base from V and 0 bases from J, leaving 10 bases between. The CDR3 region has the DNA TGTGCCAGCAGCCAAGTGTCGGGGGTCTCCTACAATGAGCAGTTCTTC. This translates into CASSQVSGVSYNEQFF.

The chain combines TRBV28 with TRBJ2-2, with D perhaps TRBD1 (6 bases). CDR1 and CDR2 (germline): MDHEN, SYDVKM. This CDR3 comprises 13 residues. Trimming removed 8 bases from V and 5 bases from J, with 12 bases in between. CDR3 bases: TGTGCCAGCTCGGACAGAACTACCGGGGAGCTGTTTTTT. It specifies CASSDRTTGELFF.

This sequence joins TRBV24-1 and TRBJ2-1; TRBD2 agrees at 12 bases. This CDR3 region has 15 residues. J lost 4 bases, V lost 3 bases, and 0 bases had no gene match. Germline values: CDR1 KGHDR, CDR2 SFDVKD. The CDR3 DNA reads TGTGCCACCAGTGATGGACTAGCGGGATACAATGAGCAGTTCTTC. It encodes CATSDGLAGYNEQFF.

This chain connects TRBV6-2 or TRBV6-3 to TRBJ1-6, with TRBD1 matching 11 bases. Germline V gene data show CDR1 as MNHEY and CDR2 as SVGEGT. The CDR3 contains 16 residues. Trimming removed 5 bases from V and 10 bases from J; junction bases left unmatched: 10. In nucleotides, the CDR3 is TGTGCCAGCAGTCGCGAATCCGGGACAGGGGGATCACCCCTCCACTTT. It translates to CASSRESGTGGSPLHF.

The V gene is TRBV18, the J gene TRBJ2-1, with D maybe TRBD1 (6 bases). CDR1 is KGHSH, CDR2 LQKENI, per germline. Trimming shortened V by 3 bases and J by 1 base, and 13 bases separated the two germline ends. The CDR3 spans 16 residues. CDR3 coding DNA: TGTGCCAGCTCACCGCGACTCAGGGGTTCCTACAATGAGCAGTTCTTC. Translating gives CASSPRLRGSYNEQFF.

CDR3 protein: CASSYVGQPGNTIYF. The CDR3 DNA is TGTGCCAGCAGTTACGTGGGACAGCCCGGAAACACCATATATTTT. This chain links TRBV6-5 with TRBJ1-3; 7 positions match TRBD1. V trimming: 2 bases; J trimming: 4 bases; junction bases outside the gene matches: 5. The CDR3 has 15 residues. Germline V lookup: CDR1 MNHEY, CDR2 SVGAGI.

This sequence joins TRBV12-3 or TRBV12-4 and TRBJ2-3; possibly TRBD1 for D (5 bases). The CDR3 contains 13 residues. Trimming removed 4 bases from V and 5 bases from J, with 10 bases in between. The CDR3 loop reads CASSSQGIDTQYF. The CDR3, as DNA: TGTGCCAGCAGTTCCCAGGGAATAGATACGCAGTATTTT.

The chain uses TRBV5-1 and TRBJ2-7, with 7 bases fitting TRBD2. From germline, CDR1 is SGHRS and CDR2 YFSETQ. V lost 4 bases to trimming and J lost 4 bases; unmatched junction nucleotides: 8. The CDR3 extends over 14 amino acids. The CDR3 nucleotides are TGCGCCAGCAGCCCGACGGCCGGGGGGTACGAGCAGTACTTC. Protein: CASSPTAGGYEQYF.

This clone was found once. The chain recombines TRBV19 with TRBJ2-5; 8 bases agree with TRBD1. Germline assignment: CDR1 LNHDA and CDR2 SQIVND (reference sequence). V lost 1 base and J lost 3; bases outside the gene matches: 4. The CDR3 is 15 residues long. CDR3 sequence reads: CASSIGGTGEETQYF. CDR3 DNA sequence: TGTGCCAGTAGTATAGGTGGGACAGGTGAAGAGACCCAGTACTTC.

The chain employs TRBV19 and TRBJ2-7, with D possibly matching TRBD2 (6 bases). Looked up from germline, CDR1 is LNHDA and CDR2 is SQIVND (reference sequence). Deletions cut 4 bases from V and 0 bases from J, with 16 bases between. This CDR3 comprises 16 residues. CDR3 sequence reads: CASSKEGTESSYEQYF. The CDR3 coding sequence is TGTGCCAGTAGTAAGGAGGGGACGGAGAGCTCCTACGAGCAGTACTTC.

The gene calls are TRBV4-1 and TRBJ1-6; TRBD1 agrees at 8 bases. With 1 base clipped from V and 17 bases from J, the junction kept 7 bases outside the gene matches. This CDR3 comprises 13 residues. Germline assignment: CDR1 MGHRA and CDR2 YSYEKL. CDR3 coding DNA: TGCGCCAGCAGCCAAGGCCCCGGGACAGGAATCCACTTT. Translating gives CASSQGPGTGIHF.

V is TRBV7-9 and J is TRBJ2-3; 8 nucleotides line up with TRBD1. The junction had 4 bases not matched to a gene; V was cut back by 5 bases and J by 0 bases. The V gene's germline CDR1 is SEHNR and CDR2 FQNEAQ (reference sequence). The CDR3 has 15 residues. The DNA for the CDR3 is TGTGCCAGCAGCCGAAGGACAGGGAGCACAGATACGCAGTATTTT. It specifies CASSRRTGSTDTQYF.

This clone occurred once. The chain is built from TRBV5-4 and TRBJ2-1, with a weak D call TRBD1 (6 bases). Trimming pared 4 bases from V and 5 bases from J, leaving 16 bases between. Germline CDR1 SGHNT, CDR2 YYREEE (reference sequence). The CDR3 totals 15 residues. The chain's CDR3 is CASSPPSRQDNEQFF. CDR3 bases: TGTGCCAGCAGCCCACCCTCGCGACAGGACAATGAGCAGTTCTTC.

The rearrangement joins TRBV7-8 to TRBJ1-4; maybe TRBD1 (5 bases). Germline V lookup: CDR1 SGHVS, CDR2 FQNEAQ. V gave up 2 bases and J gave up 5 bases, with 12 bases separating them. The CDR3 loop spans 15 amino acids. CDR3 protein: CASSLRGRANEKLFF. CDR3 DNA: TGTGCCAGCAGCTTAAGGGGCAGGGCAAATGAAAAACTGTTTTTT.

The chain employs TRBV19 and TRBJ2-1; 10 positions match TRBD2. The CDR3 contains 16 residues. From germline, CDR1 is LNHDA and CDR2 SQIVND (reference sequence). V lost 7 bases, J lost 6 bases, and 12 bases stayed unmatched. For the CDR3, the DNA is TGTGCCAGTAACCCACAGGGAAAGCGGGAGGGCAATGAGCAGTTCTTC. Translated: CASNPQGKREGNEQFF.

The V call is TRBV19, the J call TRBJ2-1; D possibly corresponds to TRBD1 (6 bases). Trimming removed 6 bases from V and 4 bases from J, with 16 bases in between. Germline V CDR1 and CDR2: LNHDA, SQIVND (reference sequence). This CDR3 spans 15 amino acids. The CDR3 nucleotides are TGTGCCAGTAGCTTATCCCCTGGACAGTACAATGAGCAGTTCTTC. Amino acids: CASSLSPGQYNEQFF. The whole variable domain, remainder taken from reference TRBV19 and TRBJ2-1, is DGGITQSPKYLFRKEGQNVTLSCEQNLNHDAMYWYRQDPGQGLRLIYYSQIVNDFQKGDIAEGYSVSREKKESFPLTVTSAQKNPTAFYLCASSLSPGQYNEQFFGPGTRLTVL.

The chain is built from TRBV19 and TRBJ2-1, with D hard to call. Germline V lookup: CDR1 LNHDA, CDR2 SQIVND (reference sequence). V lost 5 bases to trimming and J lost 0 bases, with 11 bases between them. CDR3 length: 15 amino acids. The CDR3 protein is CASSPRMSSYNEQFF. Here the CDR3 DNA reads TGTGCCAGTAGTCCTAGAATGAGCTCCTACAATGAGCAGTTCTTC.

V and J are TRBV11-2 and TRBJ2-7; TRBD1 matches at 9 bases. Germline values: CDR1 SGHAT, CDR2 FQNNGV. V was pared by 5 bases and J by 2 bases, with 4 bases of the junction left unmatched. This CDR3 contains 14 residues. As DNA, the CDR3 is TGTGCCAGCAGCCCAACAGGGGGCCCCTACGAGCAGTACTTC. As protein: CASSPTGGPYEQYF.

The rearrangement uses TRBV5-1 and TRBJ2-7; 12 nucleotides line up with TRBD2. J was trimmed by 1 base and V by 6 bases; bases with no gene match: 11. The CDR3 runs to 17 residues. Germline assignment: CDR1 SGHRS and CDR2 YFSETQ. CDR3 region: CASNTGTSGSISYEQYF. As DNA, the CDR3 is TGCGCCAGCAACACCGGGACTAGCGGGTCTATTTCCTACGAGCAGTACTTC. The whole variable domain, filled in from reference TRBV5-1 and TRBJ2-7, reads KAGVTQTPRYLIKTRGQQVTLSCSPISGHRSVSWYQQTPGQGLQFLFEYFSETQRNKGNFPGRFSGRQFSNSRSEMNVSTLELGDSALYLCASNTGTSGSISYEQYFGPGTRLTVT.

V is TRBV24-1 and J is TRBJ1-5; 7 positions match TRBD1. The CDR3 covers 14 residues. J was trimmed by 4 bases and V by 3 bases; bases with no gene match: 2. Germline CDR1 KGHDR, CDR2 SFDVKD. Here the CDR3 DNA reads TGTGCCACCAGTGATGGACAGGATAATCAGCCCCAGCATTTT. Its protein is CATSDGQDNQPQHF.

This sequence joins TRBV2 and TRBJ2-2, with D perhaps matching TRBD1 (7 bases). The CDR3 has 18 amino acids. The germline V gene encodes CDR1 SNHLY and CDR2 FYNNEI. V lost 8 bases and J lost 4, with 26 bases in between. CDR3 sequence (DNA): TGTGCCAGCCAGGGGGGTAGCGGAGGAGCCCTTAGCACCGGGGAGCTGTTTTTT. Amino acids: CASQGGSGGALSTGELFF.

DNA for the CDR3: TGCAGCGTGAGACTAGCGGGCGATGTTCGAATCACCGGGGAGCTGTTTTTT. This codes for CSVRLAGDVRITGELFF. The rearrangement uses TRBV29-1 and TRBJ2-2; 10 nucleotides agree with TRBD2. The germline V gene has CDR1 SQVTM and CDR2 ANQGSEA. The CDR3 totals 17 residues. J lost 4 bases, V lost 6 bases, and 14 bases had no gene match.

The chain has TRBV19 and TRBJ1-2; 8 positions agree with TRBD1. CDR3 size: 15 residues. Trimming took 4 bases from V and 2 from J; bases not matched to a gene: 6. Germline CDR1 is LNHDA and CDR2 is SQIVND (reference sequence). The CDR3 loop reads CASSNGQGGNYGYTF. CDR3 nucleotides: TGTGCCAGTAGTAACGGACAGGGCGGGAACTATGGCTACACCTTC.